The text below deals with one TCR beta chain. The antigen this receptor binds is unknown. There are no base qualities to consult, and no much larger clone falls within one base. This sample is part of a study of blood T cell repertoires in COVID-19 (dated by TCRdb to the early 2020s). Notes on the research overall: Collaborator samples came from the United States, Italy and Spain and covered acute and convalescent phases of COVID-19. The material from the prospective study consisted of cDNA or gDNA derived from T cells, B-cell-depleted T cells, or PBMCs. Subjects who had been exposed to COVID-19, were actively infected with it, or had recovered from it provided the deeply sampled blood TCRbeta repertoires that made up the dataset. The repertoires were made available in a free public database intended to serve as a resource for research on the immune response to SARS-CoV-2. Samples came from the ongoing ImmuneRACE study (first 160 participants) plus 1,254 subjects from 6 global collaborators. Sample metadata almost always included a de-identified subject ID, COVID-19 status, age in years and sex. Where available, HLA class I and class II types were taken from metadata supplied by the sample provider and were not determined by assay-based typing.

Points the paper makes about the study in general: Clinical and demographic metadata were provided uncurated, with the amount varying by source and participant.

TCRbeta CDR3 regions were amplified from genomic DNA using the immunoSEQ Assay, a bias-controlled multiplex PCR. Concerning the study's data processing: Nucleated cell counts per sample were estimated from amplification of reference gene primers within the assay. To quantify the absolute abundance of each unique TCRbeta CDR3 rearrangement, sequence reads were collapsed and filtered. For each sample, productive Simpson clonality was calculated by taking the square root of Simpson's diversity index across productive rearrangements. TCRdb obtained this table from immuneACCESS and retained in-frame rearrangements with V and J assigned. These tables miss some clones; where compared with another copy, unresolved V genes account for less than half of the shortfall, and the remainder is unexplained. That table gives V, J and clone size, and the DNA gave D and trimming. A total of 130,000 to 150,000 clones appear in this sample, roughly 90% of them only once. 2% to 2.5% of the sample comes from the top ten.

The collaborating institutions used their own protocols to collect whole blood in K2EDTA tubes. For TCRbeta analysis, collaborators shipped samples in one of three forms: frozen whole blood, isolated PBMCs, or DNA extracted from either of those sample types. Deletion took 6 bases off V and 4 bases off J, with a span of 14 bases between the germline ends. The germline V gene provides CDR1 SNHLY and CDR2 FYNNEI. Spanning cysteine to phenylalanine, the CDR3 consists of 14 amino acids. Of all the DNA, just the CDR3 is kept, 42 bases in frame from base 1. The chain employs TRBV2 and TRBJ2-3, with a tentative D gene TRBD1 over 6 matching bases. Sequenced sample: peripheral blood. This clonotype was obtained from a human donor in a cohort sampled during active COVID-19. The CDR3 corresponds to CASRGVKGADTQYF. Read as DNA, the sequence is TGTGCCAGCAGGGGGGTTAAGGGGGCAGATACGCAGTATTTT.